Listed here are 15 T cell receptor beta chains from one sample, sequenced in a study of T cells in localized non-small cell lung cancer. Generated by immunoSEQ multiplex PCR, the TCRdb table keeps only in-frame clones and is missing some. The sample lists about 40,000 clones, around nine tenths occurring once. This sample comprised peripheral blood, obtained before any cancer treatment. These receptors were obtained from a man aged 18 to 49 with stage I lung adenocarcinoma.

This clone was picked up one time. The chain recombines TRBV5-6 with TRBJ2-1, with D uncertain. Germline values: CDR1 SGHDT, CDR2 YYEEEE. The CDR3 contains 15 residues. Trimming removed 0 bases from V and 0 bases from J, with 7 bases in between. This CDR3 is CASSLVFDSYNEQFF. The CDR3 nucleotides read TGTGCCAGCAGCTTGGTGTTCGACTCCTACAATGAGCAGTTCTTC.

This chain links TRBV7-2 with TRBJ2-2; D is possibly TRBD2 (5 bases). Germline-derived CDR1 and CDR2 are SGHTA and FQGNSA. The V gene lost 5 bases and the J gene lost 0 bases, with 10 bases spanning the gap. CDR3 length equals 15 residues. CDR3 sequence (DNA): TGTGCCAGCAGCCCAGGACTGTCGAACACCGGGGAGCTGTTTTTT. This sequence encodes CASSPGLSNTGELFF.

The CDR3 region has the DNA TGTGCCAGCAGCTTGGGCAGCGGGACGTCCTACAATGAGCAGTTCTTC. It codes for CASSLGSGTSYNEQFF. V is TRBV5-5 and J is TRBJ2-1; TRBD2 agrees at 7 bases. The V and J ends lost 0 bases and 1 base, in that order; junction bases with no gene match: 4. The germline V gene has CDR1 SGHKS and CDR2 YYEKEE (reference sequence). This CDR3 spans 16 amino acids.

The DNA of the CDR3 is TGTGCCAGCTCACTTGGGACAGGGAAACCCTACGAGCAGTACTTC. It translates to CASSLGTGKPYEQYF. V gene TRBV18 combines with J gene TRBJ2-7; 9 bases match TRBD1. With V trimmed by 4 bases and J by 2 bases, 6 bases remained unmatched. There are 15 residues in the CDR3. The germline V gene has CDR1 KGHSH and CDR2 LQKENI.

This clone was observed once. The chain has TRBV5-1 and TRBJ2-3, with 10 bases identical to TRBD2. V lost 1 base, J lost 2 bases, and 1 base stayed unmatched. The length of the CDR3 is 15 residues. CDR1 SGHRS and CDR2 YFSETQ come from the germline V gene. The CDR3 nucleotides read TGCGCCAGCAGCTTGCTAGCGGGGGCCACAGATACGCAGTATTTT. Translated, it gives CASSLLAGATDTQYF.

The V and J genes are TRBV28 and TRBJ1-2, with D uncertain. Trimming took off 5 bases at V and 5 bases at J, with 9 bases between the two ends. Germline lookup yields CDR1 MDHEN and CDR2 SYDVKM. The CDR3 runs 12 residues. The CDR3 sequence is CASSPFGYGYTF. Written as DNA, the CDR3 is TGTGCCAGCAGTCCGTTTGGGTATGGCTACACCTTC.

The chain has TRBV29-1 and TRBJ2-1; TRBD2 agrees at 10 bases. This CDR3 is 13 amino acids long. V gave up 7 bases and J gave up 3 bases; unmatched junction bases: 3. Germline CDR1 reads SQVTM; CDR2 reads ANQGSEA. This CDR3 reads CSASGGDYNEQFF. CDR3 sequence (DNA): TGCAGCGCAAGCGGGGGGGACTACAATGAGCAGTTCTTC.

This clone was found a few times. The J gene is TRBJ2-7, the V gene TRBV2; weak D call: TRBD2 (7 bases). The V gene lost 6 bases and the J gene lost 2 bases, with 14 bases spanning the gap. The CDR3 extends over 14 amino acids. The germline CDR1 and CDR2 sequences are SNHLY and FYNNEI. CDR3 region: CASREGEGTYEQYF. CDR3 coding DNA: TGTGCCAGCAGGGAGGGGGAGGGGACCTACGAGCAGTACTTC. Looking up the rest from reference TRBV2 and TRBJ2-7 gives the full variable domain: EPEVTQTPSHQVTQMGQEVILRCVPISNHLYFYWYRQILGQKVEFLVSFYNNEISEKSEIFDDQFSVERPDGSNFTLKIRSTKLEDSAMYFCASREGEGTYEQYFGPGTRLTVT.

The gene calls are TRBV6-5 and TRBJ1-2; the D gene is possibly TRBD1 (5 bases). This CDR3 has 14 residues. V was trimmed by 6 bases and J by 8 bases, leaving 19 bases between them. Per the germline V gene, CDR1 is MNHEY and CDR2 is SVGAGI. The CDR3 DNA is TGTGCCAGCAGCGATCACCAGGGAACCGGAGGCTACACCTTC. It translates to CASSDHQGTGGYTF.

This clone was found a few times. The J gene is TRBJ1-1, the V gene TRBV29-1; 7 nucleotides align to TRBD1. CDR1 is SQVTM, CDR2 ANQGSEA, per germline. The CDR3 consists of 14 residues. V trimming: 4 bases; J trimming: 1 base; junction bases outside the gene matches: 6. CDR3 amino acids: CSVGVGTANTEAFF. In nucleotides, the CDR3 is TGCAGCGTTGGGGTCGGGACAGCGAACACTGAAGCTTTCTTT.

V usage is TRBV11-2 and J usage is TRBJ1-1; D gene uncertain. CDR3 length: 15 residues. From germline, CDR1 is SGHAT and CDR2 FQNNGV. V lost 4 bases, J lost 0 bases, and 12 bases lay in between. CDR3 protein: CASSYELGVNTEAFF. CDR3 sequence (DNA): TGTGCCAGCAGCTACGAGTTGGGTGTGAACACTGAAGCTTTCTTT. Full variable domain (outside the CDR3, taken from reference TRBV11-2 and TRBJ1-1): EAGVAQSPRYKIIEKRQSVAFWCNPISGHATLYWYQQILGQGPKLLIQFQNNGVVDDSQLPKDRFSAERLKGVDSTLKIQPAKLEDSAVYLCASSYELGVNTEAFFGQGTRLTVV.

This clone was seen a handful of times. The chain carries TRBV19 and TRBJ1-2; D is unresolved. The V end was cut by 2 bases, the J end by 1 base, with 14 bases between. The CDR3 is 16 amino acids. Germline V gene data show CDR1 as LNHDA and CDR2 as SQIVND (reference sequence). The DNA of the CDR3 is TGTGCCAGTAGTATAATGGCGGGAGCCGATAACTATGGCTACACCTTC. This sequence encodes CASSIMAGADNYGYTF.

The rearrangement joins TRBV30 to TRBJ1-1; D unresolved. Trimming stripped 2 bases from V and 0 bases from J, with 10 bases between. From germline, CDR1 is GTSNPN and CDR2 SVGIG (reference sequence). This CDR3 has 14 amino acids. CDR3 sequence: CAWSRFPLNTEAFF. As DNA, the CDR3 is TGTGCCTGGAGTCGATTTCCATTGAACACTGAAGCTTTCTTT.

The V gene is TRBV7-9, the J gene TRBJ2-7; 7 bases agree with TRBD2. Germline loops: CDR1 SEHNR, CDR2 FQNEAQ (reference sequence). The trim removed 1 base at V and 7 bases at J, leaving 7 bases unmatched. The CDR3 is 14 residues long. CDR3 loop: CASSLDLAAGEQYF. DNA of the CDR3: TGTGCCAGCAGCTTAGATCTAGCGGCCGGGGAGCAGTACTTC.

CDR3 in amino acids: CASSDSGRLNTEAFF. In DNA form, the CDR3 reads TGTGCCAGCAGCGACAGTGGACGGCTGAACACTGAAGCTTTCTTT. V and J are TRBV7-8 and TRBJ1-1; tentative D call: TRBD1 (5 bases). V was trimmed by 5 bases and J by 0 bases, leaving 13 bases between them. The length of the CDR3 is 15 residues. Germline V lookup: CDR1 SGHVS, CDR2 FQNEAQ.